A single sample gave rise to the 7 T cell receptor beta chains below, sequenced in a study of cytomegalovirus exposure and HLA in healthy donors. The PCR was carried out with 60 Vbeta primers and 13 Jbeta primers. The method was immunoSEQ multiplex PCR; TCRdb's version includes in-frame clones alone and lacks a portion of them. The sample has about 160,000 clones, 81% seen once. What was sequenced was PBMCs. Source of these receptors: a woman between 45 and 60 years old in good health and CMV-seronegative.

This clone has a handful of counts. CDR3 region: CASSTTGGMDTQYF. In nucleotides, the CDR3 is TGTGCCAGCAGCACGACGGGGGGGATGGATACGCAGTATTTT. J is TRBJ2-3 and V is TRBV9; 8 bases agree with TRBD2. Per germline, CDR1 SGDLS and CDR2 YYNGEE. This CDR3 has 14 amino acids. Trimming at V came to 4 bases and at J to 6 bases, leaving 7 bases not matched to a gene. Full variable domain (outside the CDR3, taken from reference TRBV9 and TRBJ2-3): DSGVTQTPKHLITATGQRVTLRCSPRSGDLSVYWYQQSLDQGLQFLIQYYNGEERAKGNILERFSAQQFPDLHSELNLSSLELGDSALYFCASSTTGGMDTQYFGPGTRLTVL.

V usage is TRBV5-4 and J usage is TRBJ2-1; 9 bases agree with TRBD1. The CDR3 length is 18 residues. Trimming took 3 bases from V and 7 from J; bases not matched to a gene: 17. Germline CDR1 SGHNT, CDR2 YYREEE (reference sequence). CDR3 in DNA: TGTGCCAGCAGCTGGCCCGCCTCGGGACAGGGAGTTTCGAATGAGCAGTTCTTC. It translates to CASSWPASGQGVSNEQFF.

In its sample, this clone was seen once. The chain joins TRBV6-5 to TRBJ2-3; 12 nucleotides match TRBD1. The germline V gene has CDR1 MNHEY and CDR2 SVGAGI. Germline trimming cut 6 bases from V and 5 bases from J; bases unmatched to any gene: 3. CDR3 length: 14 residues. For the CDR3, the DNA is TGTGCCAGCAGAAGGGACAGGGGGCTAGATACGCAGTATTTT. Encoded protein: CASRRDRGLDTQYF.

The count of this clone is one. The chain recombines TRBV14 with TRBJ1-1, with unresolved D. The CDR3 length is 14 residues. Trimming left V 1 base short and J 11 bases short, with 17 bases between. Germline lookup yields CDR1 SGHDN and CDR2 FVKESK. This chain's CDR3 is CASSQAEYQSEAFF. The CDR3 DNA reads as TGTGCCAGCAGCCAAGCGGAATACCAAAGCGAGGCTTTCTTT.

The chain carries TRBV9 and TRBJ2-1, with 12 nucleotides matching TRBD1. The J segment lost 5 bases and the V segment lost 3 bases, leaving 12 bases of the junction unmatched. This CDR3 contains 18 residues. Germline V gene lookup returns CDR1 SGDLS and CDR2 YYNGEE. The CDR3, as DNA: TGTGCCAGCAGCGGGGGACAGGGGGCATCTAGCGGGGACAATGAGCAGTTCTTC. Translated: CASSGGQGASSGDNEQFF.

The chain links TRBV10-3 to TRBJ2-7; 10 bases are a match to TRBD2. The CDR3 is made up of 15 amino acids. CDR1 and CDR2 (germline): ENHRY, SYGVKD. Losses at the gene ends were 4 bases for V and 2 bases for J; bases not matched to a gene: 5. In DNA form, the CDR3 reads TGTGCCATCAGTGTTCCTAGCGGGAGTGCCTACGAGCAGTACTTC. It encodes CAISVPSGSAYEQYF.

This clone was counted once. The chain uses TRBV5-1 and TRBJ1-2, with D tentatively TRBD1 (6 bases). The CDR3 sequence is 18 residues long. V shed 4 bases and J shed 0 bases, with 22 bases lying between them. Germline CDR1 and CDR2: SGHRS and YFSETQ. As DNA, the CDR3 is TGCGCCAGCAGCCACATCCCCGTGTCAGGGGAAACTAACTATGGCTACACCTTC. Its translation: CASSHIPVSGETNYGYTF.